Given below is one TCR beta chain in context. Its antigen is not identified. This sample was included in a study of OX40 agonist ivuxolimab in advanced cancers. Whole-study results and caveats: There was clonal expansion of CD4+ and CD8+ blood T cells by week 6 at 0.1 to 3.0 mg/kg.

Clones were read by immunoSEQ multiplex PCR, and TCRdb kept only the in-frame ones, dropping some. Of 43,000 or so clones listed, about nine tenths are singletons. Germline loops: CDR1 ENHRY, CDR2 SYGVKD. Unmatched junction bases numbered 7, after V lost 4 bases and J lost 4 bases. The CDR3 is 15 amino acids. The clonotype was recovered from an adult with an advanced solid tumor such as melanoma, head and neck, liver or kidney cancer. The chain employs TRBV10-3 and TRBJ2-3, with 8 bases aligning to TRBD1. Sequenced here: CD4+ or CD8+ T cells sorted from blood, sampled in a trial of the OX40 agonist ivuxolimab. As DNA, the CDR3 is TGTGCCATCAGTGGGAAGACAGGGGTTCCAGATACGCAGTATTTT. The encoded protein is CAISGKTGVPDTQYF.